Described below is a single T cell receptor beta chain sequence and its context. The antigen remains unidentified. This sample was taken from a study of shared clonotypes between healthy human individuals. Study-level findings and limits: Non-shared clonotypes had lower generation probabilities than those shared by all four donors. Sequencing depth was a factor that was expected to affect clonotype sharing among donors. Naive subsets tended to show greater estimated richness than memory subsets.

As originally analysed: Quality scores were absent from the junction-only immunoSEQ sequences, so filtering differed. TCRdb's table, derived via immunoSEQ multiplex PCR, lists solely in-frame clones and lacks some. The V and J calls and clone size were taken over from that table, and D and trimming were inferred from the DNA. The sample includes about 710,000 clones, roughly two thirds of them seen just once. Germline CDR1 and CDR2: SGHNT and YYREEE (reference sequence). This CDR3 spans 14 amino acids. V and J are TRBV5-4 and TRBJ2-5, with TRBD2 identical over 9 bases. The J call may be incorrect, as the DNA end agrees better with TRBJ2-7. The origin of this receptor is a woman aged 25 to 45 in good health. The sample taken for sequencing was memory CD4+ T cells sorted from blood. Indicated subset: CD45RA-negative fraction. The chain's CDR3 is CATSLGSGRSEQYF. CDR3 DNA sequence: TGTGCCACCTCCTTGGGCAGCGGGAGGAGCGAGCAGTACTTC.